This T cell receptor beta chain was recovered during a study of shared clonotypes between healthy human individuals. The overall study: The cohort comprised a couple of women and a few men. Their ages spanned 18 to 49 years.

Sequencing used immunoSEQ multiplex PCR; TCRdb keeps in-frame clones, though not all of them. Of under 1,900,000 clones detected, approximately 98.5% appear once; the ten largest clones hold 0.36%. Every donor, a Caucasian adult, lived in Nashville, Tennessee. Regarding this clone: Its antigen remains unidentified.

CDR3 length: 16 amino acids. The ends were cut back, 4 bases at V and 1 base at J, with 14 bases in the middle. Germline CDR1 and CDR2: SEHNR and FQNEAQ (reference sequence). General study points: Blood was the sole source, and tissue repertoires probably differ.

The sample comprised naive CD4+ T cells sorted from blood. Subset specified: CD45RA+ positively selected. This receptor was taken from a man younger than 40 in good health. The rearrangement links TRBV7-9 to TRBJ1-3, with D perhaps TRBD1 (5 bases). The CDR3 protein is CASSYRSARSGNTIYF. CDR3 sequence (DNA): TGTGCCAGCAGCTACAGGTCAGCTAGGTCTGGAAACACCATATATTTT.